The 26 T cell receptor beta chains reported below all come from one sample, sequenced in a study of T cell responses to AZD1222 COVID-19 vaccine (dated by TCRdb to the early 2020s). Receptors were amplified or captured by the immunoSEQ multiplex PCR assay. Entries here come from immuneACCESS through TCRdb and include only in-frame sequences with V and J called. Some clones fail to appear in such tables; in the studies checked, an unresolved V gene covers under half of the shortfall, and the cause of the remainder is unknown. In all, the sample holds approximately 190,000 clones, and around 93% of those were seen once. Approximately 1% of the sample is held by the ten biggest clonotypes. This specimen's time point label, per the study, means: about 28 days (+/-7) after the second vaccine dose. Specimen: peripheral blood, collected 28 days after the second AZD1222 dose. These receptors were obtained from an adult who received the AZD1222 COVID-19 vaccine.

The rearrangement uses TRBV6-5 and TRBJ1-6, with D maybe TRBD1 (6 bases). The CDR3 is made up of 15 amino acids. The ends were cut back, 6 bases at V and 9 bases at J, with 18 bases in the middle. Germline CDR1 MNHEY, CDR2 SVGAGI. The CDR3 region is CASSQGTPGGSPLHF. CDR3 bases: TGTGCCAGCAGCCAAGGGACACCCGGAGGTTCACCCCTCCACTTT.

The chain uses TRBV9 and TRBJ1-2, with a tentative D call TRBD1 (5 bases). V shed 4 bases and J shed 2 bases, with 15 bases lying between them. The CDR3 runs to 15 residues. Germline loops: CDR1 SGDLS, CDR2 YYNGEE. CDR3 coding DNA: TGTGCCAGCAGCTCACGGGCAGGGCAAAACTATGGCTACACCTTC. Protein: CASSSRAGQNYGYTF. Complete variable domain (other parts from reference TRBV9 and TRBJ1-2): DSGVTQTPKHLITATGQRVTLRCSPRSGDLSVYWYQQSLDQGLQFLIQYYNGEERAKGNILERFSAQQFPDLHSELNLSSLELGDSALYFCASSSRAGQNYGYTFGSGTRLTVV.

This clone has a single count. The CDR3 loop reads CASRSPSDRSYEQYF. CDR3 DNA sequence: TGTGCCAGCAGATCCCCGTCAGACCGCTCCTACGAGCAGTACTTC. The chain recombines TRBV11-2 with TRBJ2-7; D is ambiguous. V shed 6 bases and J shed 0 bases, with 15 bases lying between them. The germline V gene encodes CDR1 SGHAT and CDR2 FQNNGV. This CDR3 contains 15 residues. Variable domain in full (rest from reference TRBV11-2 and TRBJ2-7): EAGVAQSPRYKIIEKRQSVAFWCNPISGHATLYWYQQILGQGPKLLIQFQNNGVVDDSQLPKDRFSAERLKGVDSTLKIQPAKLEDSAVYLCASRSPSDRSYEQYFGPGTRLTVT.

This chain links TRBV18 with TRBJ1-2; D ambiguous. Deletions cut 3 bases from V and 7 bases from J, with 12 bases between. The CDR3 is 13 amino acids. The germline CDR1 and CDR2 sequences are KGHSH and LQKENI. CDR3 in DNA: TGTGCCAGCTCACCGGAGAGGGCCGGTGGCTACACCTTC. Protein sequence: CASSPERAGGYTF.

The V and J genes are TRBV28 and TRBJ2-3; the D is unclear. V lost 1 base, J lost 8 bases, and 4 bases lay in between. The CDR3 extends over 11 amino acids. Germline-derived CDR1 and CDR2 are MDHEN and SYDVKM. Written as DNA, the CDR3 is TGTGCCAGCAGTTTATCGGCTACGCAGTATTTT. Residues: CASSLSATQYF. Combining the CDR3 with reference TRBV28 and TRBJ2-3 gives the whole variable domain DVKVTQSSRYLVKRTGEKVFLECVQDMDHENMFWYRQDPGLGLRLIYFSYDVKMKEKGDIPEGYSVSREKKERFSLILESASTNQTSMYLCASSLSATQYFGPGTRLTVL.

The chain joins TRBV10-1 to TRBJ2-5; D gene ambiguous. CDR1 WNHNN and CDR2 SYGVQD come from the germline V gene (reference sequence). Trimming took 3 bases from V and 7 from J, leaving 18 bases between them. This CDR3 has 15 amino acids. The CDR3 here is CASSDSGWPSATQYF. The CDR3 DNA sequence: TGCGCCAGCAGTGATTCTGGGTGGCCCAGCGCGACCCAGTACTTC.

V gene TRBV4-3 combines with J gene TRBJ1-2, with unresolved D. The CDR3 sequence is 14 residues long. CDR1 and CDR2 from the germline V gene are LGHNA and YSLEER. V was trimmed by 0 bases and J by 2 bases, leaving 7 bases between them. CDR3 DNA: TGCGCCAGCAGCCAAGAACCCAGGAACTATGGCTACACCTTC. Translation gives CASSQEPRNYGYTF.

The chain employs TRBV19 and TRBJ2-3; D gene unclear. Germline V CDR1 and CDR2: LNHDA, SQIVND (reference sequence). Deletions cut 6 bases from V and 0 bases from J, with 13 bases between. This CDR3 is 15 amino acids long. The CDR3 DNA sequence: TGTGCCAGTAGAACCTCTTTGAGAAGCACAGATACGCAGTATTTT. Translated, it gives CASRTSLRSTDTQYF.

The gene calls are TRBV10-1 and TRBJ2-7, with 10 positions matching TRBD1. Matching the DNA end better, TRBJ2-5 makes the J call doubtful. This CDR3 is 16 amino acids long. Germline values: CDR1 WNHNN, CDR2 SYGVQD (reference sequence). CDR3 sequence (DNA): TGCGCCAGCAGTGACCCGGGACAGGGGTTCCCAGAGACCCAGTACTTC. It specifies CASSDPGQGFPETQYF.

The sample holds one count of this clone. This chain connects TRBV14 to TRBJ1-1; D unclear. Between the trimmed V and J ends, which lost 2 bases and 5 bases, there was a span of 6 bases. This CDR3 is 12 amino acids long. Germline CDR1 reads SGHDN; CDR2 reads FVKESK. For the CDR3, the DNA is TGTGCCAGCAGCCAAATGGGGACTGAAGCTTTCTTT. This gives the protein CASSQMGTEAFF.

This chain uses TRBV7-7 with TRBJ2-7, with TRBD1 matching over 12 bases. The germline V gene encodes CDR1 SSHAT and CDR2 FNYEAQ (reference sequence). The length of the CDR3 is 14 residues. V was pared by 4 bases and J by 8 bases, with 6 bases of the junction left unmatched. CDR3 amino acids: CASSSGTGGSKQYF. CDR3 nucleotides: TGTGCCAGCAGCTCCGGGACAGGGGGCTCGAAGCAGTACTTC.

The gene calls are TRBV2 and TRBJ1-1, with TRBD1 as a possible D gene (6 bases). Germline-derived CDR1 and CDR2 are SNHLY and FYNNEI. This CDR3 has 18 amino acids. Trimming shortened V by 6 bases and J by 4 bases, and 27 bases separated the two germline ends. This chain's CDR3 is CASRLGGRTGSLGTEAFF. The CDR3 nucleotides read TGTGCCAGCAGGTTAGGGGGTCGAACGGGATCATTGGGCACTGAAGCTTTCTTT.

This clone came up once. The V and J genes are TRBV3-1 (or the pseudogene TRBV3-2) and TRBJ2-3; D is uncertain. The CDR3 spans 14 residues. From germline, CDR1 is LGHDT and CDR2 YNNKEL (reference sequence). Trimming took off 0 bases at V and 0 bases at J, with 4 bases between the two ends. CDR3 sequence: CASSQERSTDTQYF. The CDR3 nucleotides are TGTGCCAGCAGCCAAGAGAGAAGCACAGATACGCAGTATTTT.

The gene calls are TRBV2 and TRBJ2-3; D might be TRBD2 (7 bases). CDR1 and CDR2 (germline): SNHLY, FYNNEI. V lost 8 bases and J lost 9, with 12 bases in between. The CDR3 spans 11 residues. CDR3 in DNA: TGTGCCAGCGGCGAGGGGGGGACGCAGTATTTT. It specifies CASGEGGTQYF.

V usage is TRBV6-5 and J usage is TRBJ1-5; 10 nucleotides match TRBD1. V lost 5 bases, J lost 6 bases, and 7 bases stayed unmatched. The CDR3 is 15 amino acids. Germline lookup yields CDR1 MNHEY and CDR2 SVGAGI. CDR3 protein: CASSRQGAFGQPQHF. DNA of the CDR3: TGTGCCAGCAGTCGACAGGGGGCTTTCGGTCAGCCCCAGCATTTT.

The rearrangement uses TRBV6-5 and TRBJ2-7; 9 bases line up with TRBD1. The CDR3 is made up of 14 amino acids. From germline, CDR1 is MNHEY and CDR2 SVGAGI. Trimming cost V 4 bases and J 1 base; bases outside gene matches: 2. In nucleotides, the CDR3 is TGTGCCAGCAGTTCCGGGACAGGGTCCTACGAGCAGTACTTC. It codes for CASSSGTGSYEQYF.

The gene calls are TRBV5-1 and TRBJ2-6; D not certain. V shed 5 bases and J shed 0 bases, with 6 bases lying between them. CDR3 length equals 14 residues. Germline V gene sequence: CDR1 SGHRS, CDR2 YFSETQ. CDR3 loop: CASSSGSGANVLTF. In nucleotides, the CDR3 is TGCGCCAGCAGTTCCGGCTCTGGGGCCAACGTCCTGACTTTC. The complete variable domain, with remaining parts taken from reference TRBV5-1 and TRBJ2-6, reads KAGVTQTPRYLIKTRGQQVTLSCSPISGHRSVSWYQQTPGQGLQFLFEYFSETQRNKGNFPGRFSGRQFSNSRSEMNVSTLELGDSALYLCASSSGSGANVLTFGAGSRLTVL.

The rearrangement joins TRBV12-3 or TRBV12-4 to TRBJ1-5; D gene ambiguous. V shed 6 bases and J shed 3 bases, with 6 bases lying between them. The CDR3 is 12 amino acids. The CDR3 bases are TGTGCCAGCAGCTCCTTCAATCAGCCCCAGCATTTT. It codes for CASSSFNQPQHF.

The V and J genes are TRBV4-3 and TRBJ1-4; 10 nucleotides line up with TRBD1. The germline V gene has CDR1 LGHNA and CDR2 YSLEER. The CDR3 loop spans 17 amino acids. V was clipped by 0 bases and J by 8 bases; unmatched bases: 9. The CDR3 DNA reads as TGCGCCAGCAGCCAAGACCCGACCGGGACAGGGGACGAAAAACTGTTTTTT. Translation gives CASSQDPTGTGDEKLFF.

This chain connects TRBV11-1 to TRBJ2-5, with a weak D call TRBD2 (5 bases). This CDR3 comprises 15 residues. V was trimmed by 4 bases and J by 1 base, leaving 13 bases between them. Looked up from germline, CDR1 is SGHAT and CDR2 is FQDESV (reference sequence). CDR3 loop: CASSSQRVSQETQYF. Here the CDR3 DNA reads TGTGCCAGCAGCTCCCAGAGGGTCTCCCAAGAGACCCAGTACTTC.

This chain connects TRBV11-2 to TRBJ2-3, with TRBD2 matching over 12 bases. Per germline, CDR1 SGHAT and CDR2 FQNNGV. V trimming: 1 base; J trimming: 2 bases; junction bases outside the gene matches: 10. CDR3 size: 19 residues. CDR3 sequence (DNA): TGTGCCAGCAGCTTAGGGGTAGCTAGCGGGGGGGGATTCACAGATACGCAGTATTTT. Translated, it gives CASSLGVASGGGFTDTQYF.

V usage is TRBV18 and J usage is TRBJ2-7; D tentatively fits TRBD1 or TRBD2 (6 bases each). Between the trimmed V and J ends, which lost 3 bases and 3 bases, there was a span of 12 bases. The CDR3 runs to 14 residues. Germline CDR1 KGHSH, CDR2 LQKENI. The CDR3 is CASSPTEGVYEQYF. In DNA, the CDR3 is TGTGCCAGCTCACCGACGGAGGGGGTCTACGAGCAGTACTTC.

The chain is built from TRBV2 and TRBJ1-5, with TRBD1 identical over 12 bases. CDR1 and CDR2 from the germline V gene are SNHLY and FYNNEI. The CDR3 is 12 residues long. V lost 8 bases to trimming and J lost 14 bases; unmatched junction nucleotides: 7. The CDR3 DNA is TGTGCCAGCGGGCTGGGACAGGGGGCCAAGCATTTT. Translating it yields CASGLGQGAKHF.

The chain links TRBV19 to TRBJ2-5, with 14 bases fitting TRBD2. The V segment lost 4 bases and the J segment 4 bases; nucleotides outside the gene matches: 2. Looked up from germline, CDR1 is LNHDA and CDR2 is SQIVND (reference sequence). CDR3 length equals 15 residues. The CDR3 sequence: CASSKGLAGGETQYF. The DNA for the CDR3 is TGTGCCAGTAGTAAAGGACTAGCGGGGGGAGAGACCCAGTACTTC.

This clone has only one observation. The chain joins TRBV5-4 to TRBJ2-1; possible D gene TRBD1, 6 bases. The CDR3 is made up of 15 amino acids. Germline CDR1 is SGHNT and CDR2 is YYREEE (reference sequence). Trimming cost V 5 bases and J 4 bases, with 16 bases left between them. The CDR3 DNA is TGTGCCAGCAGTTCCGGGACAAGGTCTTACAATGAGCAGTTCTTC. Translated: CASSSGTRSYNEQFF.

V and J are TRBV5-1 and TRBJ1-4; TRBD1 matches at 10 bases. Unmatched junction bases numbered 10, after V lost 4 bases and J lost 7 bases. CDR3 length: 16 amino acids. Germline assignment: CDR1 SGHRS and CDR2 YFSETQ. CDR3 amino acids: CASSRQTGGDFEKLFF. The CDR3, as DNA: TGCGCCAGCAGCAGGCAGACAGGGGGCGATTTTGAAAAACTGTTTTTT.